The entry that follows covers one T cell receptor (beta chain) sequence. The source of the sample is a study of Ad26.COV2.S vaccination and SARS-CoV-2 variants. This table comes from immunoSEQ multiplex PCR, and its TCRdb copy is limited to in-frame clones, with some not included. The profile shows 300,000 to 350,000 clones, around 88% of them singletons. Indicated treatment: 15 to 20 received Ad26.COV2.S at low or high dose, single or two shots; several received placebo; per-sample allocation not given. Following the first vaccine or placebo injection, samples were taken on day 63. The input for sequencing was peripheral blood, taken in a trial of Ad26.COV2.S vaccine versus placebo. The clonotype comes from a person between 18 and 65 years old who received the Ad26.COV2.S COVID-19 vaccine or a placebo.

The DNA for the CDR3 is TGTGCCAGCAGTTACGGGACTGAAGCTTTCTTT. Residues: CASSYGTEAFF. V and J are TRBV6-5 and TRBJ1-1; D is unclear. The CDR3 has 11 amino acids. The germline gives CDR1 MNHEY, CDR2 SVGAGI. V was cut by 2 bases and J by 5 bases, with 3 bases left in between.